The 10 T cell receptor beta chains presented below share a single source sample, sequenced in a study of blood T cell repertoires in COVID-19. The method was immunoSEQ multiplex PCR; TCRdb's version includes in-frame clones alone and lacks a portion of them. The sample lists just under 55,000 clones, 75% to 95% occurring once. Specimen: peripheral blood. Source of these receptors: a woman aged 40 to 50 with active COVID-19.

The chain has TRBV18 and TRBJ2-7, with TRBD2 matching 9 bases. This CDR3 spans 15 amino acids. V lost 2 bases to trimming and J lost 3 bases; unmatched junction nucleotides: 5. Germline CDR1 KGHSH, CDR2 LQKENI. This CDR3 reads CASSPNSGSGYEQYF. In DNA form, the CDR3 reads TGTGCCAGCTCACCAAATAGCGGGAGCGGCTACGAGCAGTACTTC.

V gene TRBV27 combines with J gene TRBJ2-3; TRBD2 matches 8 bases. The CDR3 runs to 15 residues. Germline V lookup: CDR1 MNHEY, CDR2 SMNVEV (reference sequence). The V and J ends lost 6 bases and 5 bases, in that order; junction bases with no gene match: 10. CDR3 DNA sequence: TGTGCCAGCAGCCCCCAAAGCGGGGGACGAGATACGCAGTATTTT. Translation gives CASSPQSGGRDTQYF.

In the case of this clone: The sample holds other DNA sequences that translate to the same CDR3. V usage is TRBV7-3 and J usage is TRBJ2-1; 11 bases match TRBD2. The CDR3 is 15 residues long. CDR1 is SGHTA, CDR2 FQGTGA, per germline. J was trimmed by 4 bases and V by 5 bases; bases with no gene match: 4. CDR3 residues: CASSLLAGGYNEQFF. In DNA, the CDR3 is TGTGCCAGCAGCCTCCTAGCGGGGGGATACAATGAGCAGTTCTTC. The whole variable domain, remainder taken from reference TRBV7-3 and TRBJ2-1, is GAGVSQTPSNKVTEKGKYVELRCDPISGHTALYWYRQSLGQGPEFLIYFQGTGAADDSGLPNDRFFAVRPEGSVSTLKIQRTERGDSAVYLCASSLLAGGYNEQFFGPGTRLTVL.

The table lists this clone with a few counts. The chain couples TRBV3-1 (or the pseudogene TRBV3-2) to TRBJ1-2; tentative D call: TRBD1 (5 bases). Germline loops: CDR1 LGHDT, CDR2 YNNKEL (reference sequence). The CDR3 extends over 16 amino acids. Trimming removed 1 base from V and 4 bases from J, with 16 bases in between. CDR3 coding DNA: TGTGCCAGCAGCCAAGGGGATTCAGGGATCCTCTATGGCTACACCTTC. Translation gives CASSQGDSGILYGYTF.

V gene TRBV29-1 combines with J gene TRBJ2-3; 11 bases are a match to TRBD1. J gave up 5 bases and V 6 bases, and 4 bases lay outside the gene matches. CDR1 is SQVTM and CDR2 is ANQGSEA in the germline V gene. CDR3 length: 13 amino acids. CDR3 residues: CSVGTGGLDTQYF. Here the CDR3 DNA reads TGCAGCGTCGGGACAGGGGGTTTAGATACGCAGTATTTT.

V and J are TRBV6-5 and TRBJ1-5; no definite D call. Germline-derived CDR1 and CDR2 are MNHEY and SVGAGI. V was trimmed by 3 bases and J by 4 bases, leaving 7 bases between them. This CDR3 has 13 amino acids. DNA for the CDR3: TGTGCCAGCAGTTATCGGACTAATCAGCCCCAGCATTTT. This codes for CASSYRTNQPQHF.

The chain links TRBV6-5 to TRBJ1-1, with 7 bases fitting TRBD1. The V segment lost 3 bases and the J segment 0 bases; nucleotides outside the gene matches: 1. This CDR3 is 14 amino acids long. Germline loops: CDR1 MNHEY, CDR2 SVGAGI. Written as DNA, the CDR3 is TGTGCCAGCAGTTATGACAGGGTGAACACTGAAGCTTTCTTT. It codes for CASSYDRVNTEAFF.

This clone was observed once. The rearrangement links TRBV2 to TRBJ2-5; 7 bases map to TRBD2. The length of the CDR3 is 13 residues. V lost 7 bases and J lost 2; bases outside the gene matches: 4. Germline loops: CDR1 SNHLY, CDR2 FYNNEI. CDR3 bases: TGTGCCAGCACCCTGCGGGGGCAAGAGACCCAGTACTTC. As protein: CASTLRGQETQYF.

V usage is TRBV11-2 and J usage is TRBJ2-5; 9 bases match TRBD2. This CDR3 spans 15 amino acids. Germline-derived CDR1 and CDR2 are SGHAT and FQNNGV. V shed 5 bases and J 5 bases; nucleotides not matched to a gene: 9. CDR3 region: CASSLGLAGGETQYF. CDR3 DNA: TGTGCCAGCAGCCTGGGACTAGCCGGGGGGGAGACCCAGTACTTC.

The V call is TRBV6-5, the J call TRBJ1-3; D call uncertain. Germline V gene lookup returns CDR1 MNHEY and CDR2 SVGAGI. The CDR3 consists of 13 residues. V was pared by 2 bases and J by 5 bases, with 7 bases between. The CDR3 sequence is CASSYRERNTIYF. Here the CDR3 DNA reads TGTGCCAGCAGTTACCGGGAGAGAAACACCATATATTTT.